One and the same sample provided the 18 T cell receptor beta chains below, sequenced in a study of blood T cell repertoires in COVID-19 (dated by TCRdb to between 2020 and 2021). Receptor amplification or capture employed the immunoSEQ multiplex PCR assay. TCRdb stores this immuneACCESS table with in-frame sequences only. Part of the clones is absent; in the studies checked, under half of the shortfall reflects unresolved V genes, and no reason is known for the rest. The sample table shows roughly 150,000 clones, and 81% are seen once. Approximately 10% of the sample is in the top ten clones. Sequencing was done on a sample of peripheral blood. The source of these receptors is a man aged 55-75 years with active or convalescent COVID-19.

The gene calls are TRBV4-1 and TRBJ1-1, with D possibly TRBD1 on 6 matching bases. The germline V gene has CDR1 MGHRA and CDR2 YSYEKL. Trimming removed 1 base from V and 4 bases from J, with 19 bases in between. This CDR3 spans 17 amino acids. CDR3 DNA: TGCGCCAGCAGCCAAGGGCTACAGGGTCCCAGGGGCACTGAAGCTTTCTTT. Translating gives CASSQGLQGPRGTEAFF.

The chain uses TRBV6-6 and TRBJ1-1; no firm D call. The CDR3 totals 15 residues. Deletions cut 7 bases from V and 1 base from J, with 16 bases between. Looked up from germline, CDR1 is MNHNY and CDR2 is SVGAGI (reference sequence). CDR3 bases: TGTGCCAGCACAAGTCGGGGAGAGGGGAACACTGAAGCTTTCTTT. As protein: CASTSRGEGNTEAFF.

The genes are TRBV7-6 and TRBJ2-3; 9 nucleotides line up with TRBD1. Germline V gene data show CDR1 as SGHVS and CDR2 as FNYEAQ. The CDR3 length is 15 residues. J was trimmed by 3 bases and V by 4 bases; bases with no gene match: 5. The CDR3 loop reads CASSSDRGATDTQYF. CDR3 nucleotides: TGTGCCAGCAGCTCGGACAGGGGAGCAACAGATACGCAGTATTTT.

CDR3 nucleotide sequence: TGTGCCAGCAGCTTGGGGGTGGGAGTGGACTATGGCTACACCTTC. This translates into CASSLGVGVDYGYTF. The chain employs TRBV5-4 and TRBJ1-2; D is undetermined. The CDR3 is made up of 15 amino acids. From germline, CDR1 is SGHNT and CDR2 YYREEE (reference sequence). The V end lost 0 bases, the J end lost 3 bases, and 12 bases lay between the germline ends.

The chain joins TRBV21-1 to TRBJ2-7; TRBD2 is taken as the D call from the table, unchecked against the DNA. TRBV21-1 is a pseudogene locus. The CDR3 runs to 15 residues. CDR3 in amino acids: CASSKRRGCFYEQYF. The CDR3 nucleotides are TGTGCCAGCAGCAAACGCCGGGGTTGCTTCTACGAGCAGTACTTC.

The rearrangement joins TRBV6-1 to TRBJ1-5; TRBD1 might be the D (5 bases). Between the trimmed V and J ends, which lost 2 bases and 5 bases, there was a span of 13 bases. This CDR3 comprises 15 residues. CDR1 MNHNS and CDR2 SASEGT come from the germline V gene. The CDR3: CASSEFTPRDQPQHF. Here the CDR3 DNA reads TGTGCCAGCAGTGAATTTACTCCCAGGGATCAGCCCCAGCATTTT.

The V and J genes are TRBV5-4 and TRBJ1-2; 10 bases map to TRBD1. The CDR3 is made up of 16 amino acids. The V gene's germline CDR1 is SGHNT and CDR2 YYREEE (reference sequence). The V and J ends lost 0 bases and 2 bases, in that order; junction bases with no gene match: 4. The CDR3: CASSLGPGQGNYGYTF. The CDR3 nucleotides are TGTGCCAGCAGCTTGGGCCCGGGACAGGGGAACTATGGCTACACCTTC. Variable domain in full (rest from reference TRBV5-4 and TRBJ1-2): ETGVTQSPTHLIKTRGQQVTLRCSSQSGHNTVSWYQQALGQGPQFIFQYYREEENGRGNFPPRFSGLQFPNYSSELNVNALELDDSALYLCASSLGPGQGNYGYTFGSGTRLTVV.

This clone was detected only a few times. As DNA, the CDR3 is TGTGCCACCAGTGATGTAGGACAGGGGGCTTGGGGCTACACCTTC. Translated: CATSDVGQGAWGYTF. The rearrangement links TRBV24-1 to TRBJ1-2, with 11 bases fitting TRBD1. V was pared by 3 bases and J by 8 bases, with 7 bases of the junction left unmatched. Germline V gene lookup returns CDR1 KGHDR and CDR2 SFDVKD. This CDR3 region has 15 residues.

This chain uses TRBV4-1 with TRBJ2-2; no firm D call. This CDR3 region has 17 residues. V gave up 0 bases and J gave up 1 base, with 12 bases separating them. The germline V gene encodes CDR1 MGHRA and CDR2 YSYEKL. CDR3 amino acids: CASSQDRQAMNTGELFF. The DNA for the CDR3 is TGCGCCAGCAGCCAAGACCGTCAGGCGATGAACACCGGGGAGCTGTTTTTT.

The rearrangement uses TRBV28 and TRBJ1-1; D gene uncertain. Germline loops: CDR1 MDHEN, CDR2 SYDVKM. This CDR3 spans 14 amino acids. V was trimmed by 5 bases and J by 1 base, leaving 11 bases between them. The CDR3 region has the DNA TGTGCCAGCAGTATTCAGGTGGGGAACACTGAAGCTTTCTTT. Translating gives CASSIQVGNTEAFF.

The J gene is TRBJ1-6, the V gene TRBV27; D possibly corresponds to TRBD1 (5 bases). Germline loops: CDR1 MNHEY, CDR2 SMNVEV (reference sequence). CDR3 length equals 14 residues. Trimming removed 2 bases from V and 9 bases from J, with 11 bases in between. This CDR3 reads CASSLGGGGSPLHF. CDR3 DNA: TGTGCCAGCAGTTTAGGCGGGGGTGGTTCACCCCTCCACTTT.

J is TRBJ2-5 and V is TRBV11-2, with 15 bases fitting TRBD2. J gave up 4 bases and V 4 bases, and 4 bases lay outside the gene matches. In germline, CDR1 is SGHAT, CDR2 FQNNGV. This CDR3 region has 16 residues. This CDR3 reads CASSSPGLAGGETQYF. Here the CDR3 DNA reads TGTGCCAGCAGCTCCCCGGGACTAGCGGGGGGAGAGACCCAGTACTTC.

The chain joins TRBV7-2 to TRBJ1-4, with D tentatively TRBD1 (5 bases). Germline CDR1 is SGHTA and CDR2 is FQGNSA. This CDR3 is 16 amino acids long. V dropped 2 bases and J dropped 3 bases, with 13 bases sitting between them. CDR3 sequence (DNA): TGTGCCAGCAGCTTACTCACAGGAACCTCTAATGAAAAACTGTTTTTT. Translating it yields CASSLLTGTSNEKLFF.

This clone was recorded once. The chain recombines TRBV5-1 with TRBJ2-2, with a weak D call TRBD1 (7 bases). V lost 4 bases, J lost 3 bases, and 10 bases lay in between. The CDR3 totals 14 residues. Germline values: CDR1 SGHRS, CDR2 YFSETQ. CDR3: CASSRRGDTGELFF. The DNA for the CDR3 is TGCGCCAGCAGCCGCAGGGGGGACACCGGGGAGCTGTTTTTT.

The chain has TRBV10-3 and TRBJ2-7, with 10 bases lining up with TRBD1. CDR1 is ENHRY, CDR2 SYGVKD, per germline. V trimming: 3 bases; J trimming: 2 bases; junction bases outside the gene matches: 1. The length of the CDR3 is 14 residues. CDR3 residues: CAISDGTGAYEQYF. In DNA, the CDR3 is TGTGCCATCAGTGACGGGACAGGGGCCTACGAGCAGTACTTC.

V usage is TRBV28 and J usage is TRBJ1-6; no firm D call. This CDR3 has 15 amino acids. V lost 2 bases to trimming and J lost 1 base, with 6 bases between them. In germline, CDR1 is MDHEN, CDR2 SYDVKM. This CDR3 is CASSLGQSYNSPLHF. The CDR3, as DNA: TGTGCCAGCAGTTTAGGGCAGTCCTATAATTCACCCCTCCACTTT.

This rearrangement joins TRBV24-1 to TRBJ2-1; 10 bases map to TRBD2. Per germline, CDR1 KGHDR and CDR2 SFDVKD. With V trimmed by 8 bases and J by 9 bases, 9 bases remained unmatched. The CDR3 length is 14 residues. CDR3 in DNA: TGTGCCACCACTGACAGAGCGGGGGGGCCTGAGCAGTTCTTC. Its protein product is CATTDRAGGPEQFF.

The chain links TRBV29-1 to TRBJ2-1; D possibly corresponds to TRBD1 (5 bases). Germline V lookup: CDR1 SQVTM, CDR2 ANQGSEA. The CDR3 spans 15 residues. Trimming removed 4 bases from V and 3 bases from J, with 16 bases in between. The CDR3 coding sequence is TGCAGCGTTGGAATGACAGTGAGGAACTACAATGAGCAGTTCTTC. This encodes CSVGMTVRNYNEQFF.